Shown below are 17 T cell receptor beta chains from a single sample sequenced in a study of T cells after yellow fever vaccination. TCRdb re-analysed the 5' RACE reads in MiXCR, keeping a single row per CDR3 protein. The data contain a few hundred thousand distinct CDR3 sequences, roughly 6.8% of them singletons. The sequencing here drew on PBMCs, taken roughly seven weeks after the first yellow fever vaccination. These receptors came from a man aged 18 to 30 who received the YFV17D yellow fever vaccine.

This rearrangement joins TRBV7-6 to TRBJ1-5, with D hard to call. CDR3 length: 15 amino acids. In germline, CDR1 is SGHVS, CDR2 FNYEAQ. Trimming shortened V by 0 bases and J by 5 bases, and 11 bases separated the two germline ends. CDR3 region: CASSLAQGPYQPQHF. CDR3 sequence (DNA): TGTGCCAGCAGCTTAGCCCAAGGCCCCTATCAGCCCCAGCATTTT.

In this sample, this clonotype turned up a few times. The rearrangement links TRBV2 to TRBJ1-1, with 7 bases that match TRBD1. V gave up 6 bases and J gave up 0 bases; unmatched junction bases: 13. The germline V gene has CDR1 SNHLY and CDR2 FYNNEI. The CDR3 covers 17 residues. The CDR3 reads CASRRRDSTIMNTEAFF. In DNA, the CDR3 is TGTGCCAGCAGGAGGAGGGACAGCACAATCATGAACACTGAAGCTTTCTTT.

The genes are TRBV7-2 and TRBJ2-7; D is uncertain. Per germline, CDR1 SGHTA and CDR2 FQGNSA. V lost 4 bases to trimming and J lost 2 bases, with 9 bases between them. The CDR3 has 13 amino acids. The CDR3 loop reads CASSSTYTYEQYF. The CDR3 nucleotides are TGTGCCAGCAGCTCAACTTATACCTACGAGCAGTACTTC.

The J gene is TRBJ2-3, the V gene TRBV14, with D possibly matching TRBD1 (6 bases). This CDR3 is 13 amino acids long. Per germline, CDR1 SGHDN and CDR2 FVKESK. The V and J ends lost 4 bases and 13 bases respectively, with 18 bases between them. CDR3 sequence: CASSRLGTSPEYF. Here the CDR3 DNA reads TGTGCCAGCAGCCGCCTAGGGACAAGCCCCGAGTATTTT.

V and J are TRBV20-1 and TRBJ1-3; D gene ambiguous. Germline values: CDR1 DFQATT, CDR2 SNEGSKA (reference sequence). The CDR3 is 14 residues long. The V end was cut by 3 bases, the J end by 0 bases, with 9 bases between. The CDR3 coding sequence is TGCAGTGCTAGTGAGGGATACTCTGGAAACACCATATATTTT. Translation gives CSASEGYSGNTIYF.

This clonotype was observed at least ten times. The CDR3 nucleotides are TGTGCCAGCAGTTTAATCGGGACCACAAGCGGAGAGACCCAGTACTTC. Translating it yields CASSLIGTTSGETQYF. The chain combines TRBV27 with TRBJ2-5, with D perhaps TRBD1 or TRBD2 (5 bases each). The CDR3 length is 16 residues. The germline V gene has CDR1 MNHEY and CDR2 SMNVEV (reference sequence). Trimming took off 2 bases at V and 4 bases at J, with 17 bases between the two ends.

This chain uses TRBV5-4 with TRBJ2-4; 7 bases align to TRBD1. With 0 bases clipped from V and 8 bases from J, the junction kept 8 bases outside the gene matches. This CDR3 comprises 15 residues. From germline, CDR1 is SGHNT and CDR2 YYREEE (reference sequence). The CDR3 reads CASSLAEGARDIQYF. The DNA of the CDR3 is TGTGCCAGCAGCTTGGCCGAGGGGGCGCGGGACATTCAGTACTTC.

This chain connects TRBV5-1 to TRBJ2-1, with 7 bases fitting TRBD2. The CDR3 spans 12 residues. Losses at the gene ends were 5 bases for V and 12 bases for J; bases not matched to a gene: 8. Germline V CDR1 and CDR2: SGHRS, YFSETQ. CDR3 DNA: TGCGCCAGCAGACAAGCGGGGTGGGGGCAGTTCTTC. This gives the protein CASRQAGWGQFF.

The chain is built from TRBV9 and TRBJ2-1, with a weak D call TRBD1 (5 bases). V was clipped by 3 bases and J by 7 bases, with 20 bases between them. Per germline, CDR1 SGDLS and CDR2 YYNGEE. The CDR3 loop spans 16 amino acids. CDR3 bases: TGTGCCAGCAGCGCGGATACAGGAGCCTCCTGGAATGAGCAGTTCTTC. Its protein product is CASSADTGASWNEQFF.

The CDR3 region has the DNA TGTGCCAGCAGACCTCTGCGGGGGGGAAGTCAATTTGGGCAGTTCTTC. Protein: CASRPLRGGSQFGQFF. The rearrangement uses TRBV11-2 and TRBJ2-1, with 9 bases matching TRBD2. Losses at the gene ends were 6 bases for V and 12 bases for J; bases not matched to a gene: 18. The CDR3 consists of 16 residues. CDR1 and CDR2 (germline): SGHAT, FQNNGV.

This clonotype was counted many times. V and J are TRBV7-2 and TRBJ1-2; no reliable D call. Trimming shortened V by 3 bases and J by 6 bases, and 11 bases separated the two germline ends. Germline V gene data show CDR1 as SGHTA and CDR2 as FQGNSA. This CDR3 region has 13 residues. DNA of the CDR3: TGTGCCAGCAGCTTGTATGCGGCTGATGGCTACACCTTC. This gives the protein CASSLYAADGYTF.

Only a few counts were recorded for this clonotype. The CDR3 reads CASSPYRSYEQYF. CDR3 in DNA: TGTGCCAGCTCACCCTATCGCTCCTACGAGCAGTACTTC. The genes are TRBV18 and TRBJ2-7; D is undetermined. V was shortened by 3 bases and J by 0 bases, with 6 bases between the two germline ends. The germline CDR1 and CDR2 sequences are KGHSH and LQKENI. The CDR3 length is 13 residues.

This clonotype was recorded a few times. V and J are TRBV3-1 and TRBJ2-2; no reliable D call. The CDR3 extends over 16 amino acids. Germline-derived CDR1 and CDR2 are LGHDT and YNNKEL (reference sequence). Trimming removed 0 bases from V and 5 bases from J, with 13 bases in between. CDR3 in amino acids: CASSQEVQLRTGELFF. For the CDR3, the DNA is TGTGCCAGCAGCCAAGAGGTCCAGCTCCGGACCGGGGAGCTGTTTTTT.

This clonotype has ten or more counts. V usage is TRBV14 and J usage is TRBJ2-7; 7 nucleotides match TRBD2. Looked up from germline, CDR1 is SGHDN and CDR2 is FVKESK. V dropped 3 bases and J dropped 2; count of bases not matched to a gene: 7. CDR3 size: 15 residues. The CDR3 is CASSHTGGPPYEQYF. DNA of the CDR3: TGTGCCAGCAGCCACACGGGGGGTCCCCCCTACGAGCAGTACTTC.

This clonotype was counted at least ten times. The CDR3 here is CASSRQGGDTQYF. CDR3 DNA: TGTGCCAGCAGCCGACAGGGAGGGGATACGCAGTATTTT. The V call is TRBV7-3, the J call TRBJ2-3; D might be TRBD1 or TRBD2, each matching 7 bases. V was clipped by 5 bases and J by 6 bases, with 12 bases between them. CDR1 is SGHTA and CDR2 is FQGTGA in the germline V gene. The CDR3 runs 13 residues.

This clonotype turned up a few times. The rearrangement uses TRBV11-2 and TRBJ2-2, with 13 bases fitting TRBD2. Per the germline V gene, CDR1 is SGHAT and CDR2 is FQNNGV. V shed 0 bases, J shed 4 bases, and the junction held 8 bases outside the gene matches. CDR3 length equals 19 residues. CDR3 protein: CASSLEGLAGAGATGELFF. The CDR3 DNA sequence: TGTGCCAGCAGCTTAGAAGGACTAGCGGGGGCCGGGGCCACCGGGGAGCTGTTTTTT.

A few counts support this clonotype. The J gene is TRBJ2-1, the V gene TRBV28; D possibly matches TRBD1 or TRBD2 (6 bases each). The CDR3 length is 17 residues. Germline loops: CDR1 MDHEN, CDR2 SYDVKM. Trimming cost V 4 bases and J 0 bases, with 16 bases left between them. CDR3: CASSSSTGGRSYNEQFF. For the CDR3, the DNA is TGTGCCAGCAGTTCGTCCACCGGGGGCCGCTCCTACAATGAGCAGTTCTTC. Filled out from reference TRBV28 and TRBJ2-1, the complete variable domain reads DVKVTQSSRYLVKRTGEKVFLECVQDMDHENMFWYRQDPGLGLRLIYFSYDVKMKEKGDIPEGYSVSREKKERFSLILESASTNQTSMYLCASSSSTGGRSYNEQFFGPGTRLTVL.